The T cell receptor (beta chain) under discussion was sequenced for a study of regulatory T cells in long-lasting Graves disease. Germline V gives CDR1 LGHDT, CDR2 YNNKEL (reference sequence). The V end lost 3 bases, the J end lost 6 bases, and 20 bases lay between the germline ends. CDR3 length: 16 residues. Noted time point: persistent/refractory GD, antithyroid drugs over 5 years with positive TRAb. From PBMCs, RNA was extracted and then used to make the TCR library. This clonotype was observed a few times. Its cognate antigen is unknown. General observations from the study: Patients with persistent disease showed a bias toward TRBV28, TRBJ1-2 and TRBJ2-5.

Arm-PCR of CDR3 regions with iRepertoire HTBI primers generated TCR beta libraries. TCRdb reprocessed the multiplex PCR reads via MiXCR and lists one record per CDR3 protein. The table records about 340,000 distinct CDR3 sequences, about 18% of them present only once. The chain joins TRBV3-1 to TRBJ1-1; D ambiguous. Sequencing was performed on peripheral blood mononuclear cells (PBMCs), taken when the disease was refractory, from a patient treated with antithyroid drugs. This TCR was recovered from a female donor with Graves disease. The CDR3 region is CASSHPFRDKRAEAFF. In nucleotides, the CDR3 is TGTGCCAGCAGCCATCCGTTTCGCGACAAACGCGCTGAAGCTTTCTTT.